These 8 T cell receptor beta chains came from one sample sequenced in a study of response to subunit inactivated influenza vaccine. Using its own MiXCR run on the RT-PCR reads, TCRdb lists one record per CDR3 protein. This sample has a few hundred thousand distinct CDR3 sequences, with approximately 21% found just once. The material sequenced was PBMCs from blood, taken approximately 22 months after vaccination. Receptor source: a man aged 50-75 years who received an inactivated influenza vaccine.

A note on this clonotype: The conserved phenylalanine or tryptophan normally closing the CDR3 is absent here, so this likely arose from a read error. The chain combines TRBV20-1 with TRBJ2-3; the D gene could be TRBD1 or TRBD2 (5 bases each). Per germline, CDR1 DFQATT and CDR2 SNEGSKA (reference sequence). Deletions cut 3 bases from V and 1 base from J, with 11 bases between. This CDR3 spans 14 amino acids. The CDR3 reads CSASRGRGTDTQYL. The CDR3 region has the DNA TGCAGTGCTAGTCGGGGCAGGGGCACAGATACGCAGTATCTT.

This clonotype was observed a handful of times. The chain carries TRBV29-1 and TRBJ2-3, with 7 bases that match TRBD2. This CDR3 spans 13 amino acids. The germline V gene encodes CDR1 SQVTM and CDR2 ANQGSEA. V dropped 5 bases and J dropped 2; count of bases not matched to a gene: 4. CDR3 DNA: TGCAGCGTTCCGGGACTAACCACAGATACGCAGTATTTT. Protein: CSVPGLTTDTQYF.

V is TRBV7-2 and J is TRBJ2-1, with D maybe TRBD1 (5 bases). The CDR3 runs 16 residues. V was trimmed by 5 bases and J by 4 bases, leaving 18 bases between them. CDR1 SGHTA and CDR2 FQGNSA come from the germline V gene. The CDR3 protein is CASSPSRGSGYNEQFF. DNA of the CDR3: TGTGCCAGCAGCCCCAGCCGAGGATCAGGGTACAATGAGCAGTTCTTC.

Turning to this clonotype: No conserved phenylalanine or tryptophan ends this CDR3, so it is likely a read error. CDR3 sequence (DNA): TGTGCCAGCAGCTTAGCCGAGAGGGGATGGACAGGGGCCGGAATGAACACTGAAGCTTTCTGT. It codes for CASSLAERGWTGAGMNTEAFC. The chain uses TRBV11-1 and TRBJ1-1, with 9 bases fitting TRBD1. Germline CDR1 reads SGHAT; CDR2 reads FQDESV (reference sequence). Trimming removed 0 bases from V and 0 bases from J; junction bases left unmatched: 17. This CDR3 contains 21 residues.

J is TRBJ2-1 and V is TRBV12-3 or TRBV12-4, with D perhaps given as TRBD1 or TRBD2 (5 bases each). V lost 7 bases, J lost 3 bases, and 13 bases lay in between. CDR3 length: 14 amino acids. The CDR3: CASILRGLYNEQFF. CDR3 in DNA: TGTGCCAGCATTCTCCGGGGCCTCTACAATGAGCAGTTCTTC.

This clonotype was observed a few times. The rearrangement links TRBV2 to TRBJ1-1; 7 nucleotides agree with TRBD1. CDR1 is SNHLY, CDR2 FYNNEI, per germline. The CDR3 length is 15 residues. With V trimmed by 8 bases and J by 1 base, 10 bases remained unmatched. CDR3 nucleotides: TGTGCCAGCTCCGCCCGGACAGGAGGGAACACTGAAGCTTTCTTT. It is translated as CASSARTGGNTEAFF.

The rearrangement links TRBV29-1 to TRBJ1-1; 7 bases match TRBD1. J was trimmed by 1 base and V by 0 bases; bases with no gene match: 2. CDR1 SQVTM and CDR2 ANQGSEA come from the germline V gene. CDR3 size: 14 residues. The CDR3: CSVEDRTGNTEAFF. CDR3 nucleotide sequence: TGCAGCGTTGAAGATAGGACAGGGAACACTGAAGCTTTCTTT.

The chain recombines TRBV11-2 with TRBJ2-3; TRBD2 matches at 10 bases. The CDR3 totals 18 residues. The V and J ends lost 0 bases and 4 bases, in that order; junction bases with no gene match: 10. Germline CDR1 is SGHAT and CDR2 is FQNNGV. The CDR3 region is CASSLDTLAGDSADTQYF. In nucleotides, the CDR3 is TGTGCCAGCAGCTTAGATACCCTAGCGGGAGATAGCGCAGATACGCAGTATTTT.